These 24 T cell receptor beta chains originate from one sample sequenced in a study of CD8 T cells in ankylosing spondylitis. Study-wide points: There was a TCR beta motif, made of several highly homologous variants, that appeared characteristic of ankylosing spondylitis blood.

Which antigens these TCRs recognize remains unknown. TCRdb re-called the 5' RACE reads with MiXCR, one entry per CDR3 protein. The sample holds approximately 540,000 distinct CDR3 sequences, about 13% seen once. The sample consisted of blood, either unsorted or a sorted T cell fraction (not recorded which). These receptors were obtained from a male donor with ankylosing spondylitis.

The genes are TRBV20-1 and TRBJ1-2, with D maybe TRBD1 (6 bases). Trimming removed 4 bases at V and 4 bases at J, with 13 bases between. Germline assignment: CDR1 DFQATT and CDR2 SNEGSKA (reference sequence). This CDR3 comprises 13 residues. The CDR3 here is CSAIGGWSYGYTF. CDR3 sequence (DNA): TGCAGTGCTATTGGGGGCTGGAGCTATGGCTACACCTTC.

This clonotype occurred a few times. This chain links TRBV20-1 with TRBJ2-7; TRBD2 might be the D (6 bases). The V end lost 6 bases, the J end lost 2 bases, and 17 bases lay between the germline ends. This CDR3 is 14 amino acids long. The germline V gene encodes CDR1 DFQATT and CDR2 SNEGSKA (reference sequence). The CDR3 bases are TGCAGTGCCGACACGGGACTTAGCCCCTACGAGCAGTACGTC. Protein: CSADTGLSPYEQYV.

This clonotype was found a few times. This sequence joins TRBV6-1 and TRBJ1-3; maybe TRBD1 (6 bases). The CDR3 is 15 residues long. Per germline, CDR1 MNHNS and CDR2 SASEGT. V dropped 4 bases and J dropped 0 bases, with 10 bases sitting between them. The DNA of the CDR3 is TGTGCCAGCAGTGTCAGGGGCAACTCTGGAAACACCATATATTTT. This encodes CASSVRGNSGNTIYF.

The gene calls are TRBV7-2 and TRBJ2-3, with D hard to call. The CDR3 spans 14 residues. CDR1 and CDR2 (germline): SGHTA, FQGNSA. V was shortened by 1 base and J by 5 bases, with 10 bases between the two germline ends. In DNA, the CDR3 is TGTGCCAGCAGCTTAGTAAGCTTGGTAGATACGCAGTATTTT. This codes for CASSLVSLVDTQYF.

This clonotype was found a few times. The gene calls are TRBV29-1 and TRBJ1-1, with D tentatively TRBD1 (6 bases). CDR3 length: 13 amino acids. V dropped 7 bases and J dropped 6 bases, with 18 bases sitting between them. Germline values: CDR1 SQVTM, CDR2 ANQGSEA. The DNA of the CDR3 is TGCAGCGCCGTATCCACGGACAGAGCTGAAGCTTTCTTT. It codes for CSAVSTDRAEAFF. The full variable domain, completed using reference TRBV29-1 and TRBJ1-1, is SAVISQKPSRDICQRGTSLTIQCQVDSQVTMMFWYRQQPGQSLTLIATANQGSEATYESGFVIDKFPISRPNLTFSTLTVSNMSPEDSSIYLCSAVSTDRAEAFFGQGTRLTVV.

CDR3 DNA sequence: TGCAGTGCTAGAAGGGGCAGGGGAAAATATGGCTACACCTTC. Its translation: CSARRGRGKYGYTF. The chain joins TRBV20-1 to TRBJ1-2; weak D call: TRBD1 (6 bases). Germline CDR1 is DFQATT and CDR2 is SNEGSKA (reference sequence). The CDR3 runs to 14 residues. The V and J ends lost 2 bases and 5 bases respectively, with 15 bases between them.

The chain employs TRBV4-2 and TRBJ2-3; D not certain. V was pared by 1 base and J by 6 bases, with 11 bases between. Per germline, CDR1 LGHNA and CDR2 YNFKEQ. CDR3 length equals 14 residues. The CDR3 DNA reads TGTGCCAGCAGCCAAGGGGCGAATGATGATACGCAGTATTTT. Its translation is CASSQGANDDTQYF.

Here the CDR3 reads CASSPRAGGPRETQYF. CDR3 sequence (DNA): TGTGCCAGCAGCCCGAGAGCGGGAGGGCCGAGAGAGACCCAGTACTTC. This chain uses TRBV11-3 with TRBJ2-5, with TRBD2 matching over 10 bases. The germline gives CDR1 SGHNT, CDR2 YENEEA. After removal of 5 bases from V and 4 bases from J, the junction contained 10 bases not matched to a gene. The CDR3 is 16 amino acids. The whole variable domain, remainder taken from reference TRBV11-3 and TRBJ2-5, is EAGVVQSPRYKIIEKKQPVAFWCNPISGHNTLYWYLQNLGQGPELLIRYENEEAVDDSQLPKDRFSAERLKGVDSTLKIQPAELGDSAVYLCASSPRAGGPRETQYFGPGTRLLVL.

This clonotype was detected only a few times. The conserved phenylalanine or tryptophan is not found at the CDR3 terminus, so this likely reflects a read error. No DNA is shown, since the ends of the CDR3 on it are uncertain; the CDR3 is the one TCRdb lists. V gene TRBV14 combines with J gene TRBJ1-6. CDR1 and CDR2 from the germline V gene are SGHDN and FVKESK. The length of the CDR3 is 8 amino acids, counting both ends. The CDR3 region is CASSLGFL.

This chain uses TRBV12-3 or TRBV12-4 with TRBJ1-1; TRBD1 matches 7 bases. The CDR3 has 14 residues. Trimming took 6 bases from V and 3 from J; bases not matched to a gene: 7. CDR3 protein: CASSLYRGDTEAFF. The CDR3 DNA follows: TGTGCCAGCAGCCTCTACAGGGGAGACACTGAAGCTTTCTTT.

In this sample, this clonotype turned up many times. The chain couples TRBV10-3 to TRBJ1-4; D gene ambiguous. This CDR3 contains 15 residues. CDR1 ENHRY and CDR2 SYGVKD come from the germline V gene. V lost 0 bases to trimming and J lost 2 bases, with 7 bases between them. The CDR3 DNA is TGTGCCATCAGTGAGTCGATCGGGACTAATGAAAAACTGTTTTTT. Protein product: CAISESIGTNEKLFF.

This clonotype came up a few times. The V and J genes are TRBV20-1 and TRBJ2-3; unclear D gene. The CDR3 runs 14 residues. Per germline, CDR1 DFQATT and CDR2 SNEGSKA (reference sequence). CDR3 sequence reads: CSPYPLGSTDTQYF. The CDR3 region has the DNA TGCAGCCCATACCCGCTAGGGTCTACAGATACGCAGTATTTT.

In this sample, this clonotype turned up many times. The chain carries TRBV6-4 and TRBJ1-6; TRBD1 might be the D (5 bases). This CDR3 comprises 15 residues. Trimming removed 0 bases from V and 11 bases from J, with 14 bases in between. Germline V gene lookup returns CDR1 MRHNA and CDR2 SNTAGT. The DNA for the CDR3 is TGTGCCAGCAGTGACTCGACGGCAGGGCACGCACCCCTCCACTTT. Its translation: CASSDSTAGHAPLHF.

J is TRBJ2-2 and V is TRBV12-5, with TRBD1 identical over 7 bases. CDR3 length: 16 residues. Germline-derived CDR1 and CDR2 are LGHNT and FRNRAP. The ends lost 0 bases at V and 8 bases at J; junction bases unmatched: 9. DNA of the CDR3: TGTGCTAGTGGTTTGGTAGCCGGACAGGCGCAAGGGGAGCTGTTTTTT. Protein: CASGLVAGQAQGELFF.

This rearrangement joins TRBV13 to TRBJ2-7; D possibly corresponds to TRBD1 (6 bases). This CDR3 region has 14 residues. V gave up 3 bases and J gave up 1 base, with 10 bases separating them. CDR1 is PRHDT, CDR2 FYEKMQ, per germline (reference sequence). The CDR3 DNA sequence: TGTGCCAGCAGCTTCCTACAGGGTTCCTACGAGCAGTACTTC. Translating it yields CASSFLQGSYEQYF.

This clonotype was detected a few times. The chain employs TRBV4-1 and TRBJ1-1; D gene ambiguous. This CDR3 is built from 14 residues. Looked up from germline, CDR1 is MGHRA and CDR2 is YSYEKL. V lost 0 bases and J lost 5, with 10 bases in between. The CDR3 DNA follows: TGCGCCAGCAGCCAAGATGGACGGAGGACTGAAGCTTTCTTT. Protein: CASSQDGRRTEAFF.

The chain's CDR3 is CASTSRRTSGSGEQFF. The DNA of the CDR3 is TGTGCCAGTACTTCCCGGAGGACTAGCGGGAGCGGTGAGCAGTTCTTC. This chain links TRBV6-1 with TRBJ2-1; 13 bases line up with TRBD2. This CDR3 region has 16 residues. CDR1 is MNHNS and CDR2 is SASEGT in the germline V gene. With 9 bases clipped from V and 9 bases from J, the junction kept 14 bases outside the gene matches.

There are many counts of this clonotype. The chain recombines TRBV7-2 with TRBJ2-3; TRBD2 agrees at 10 bases. The CDR3 covers 16 residues. Germline loops: CDR1 SGHTA, CDR2 FQGNSA. Trimming cost V 0 bases and J 5 bases; bases outside gene matches: 5. Written as DNA, the CDR3 is TGTGCCAGCAGCTTAGCCGCTAGCGGGAGAGGAGATACGCAGTATTTT. This codes for CASSLAASGRGDTQYF.

This clonotype turned up a few times. The chain couples TRBV5-5 to TRBJ2-3, with D uncertain. Germline CDR1 and CDR2: SGHKS and YYEKEE (reference sequence). The CDR3 runs to 14 residues. V was clipped by 1 base and J by 5 bases, with 11 bases between them. The CDR3 region is CASSLWQPGDTQYF. CDR3 in DNA: TGTGCCAGCAGCTTGTGGCAGCCTGGAGATACGCAGTATTTT.

The J gene is TRBJ1-1, the V gene TRBV15, with TRBD1 identical over 12 bases. CDR1 LNHNV and CDR2 YYDKDF come from the germline V gene (reference sequence). This CDR3 comprises 17 residues. V was clipped by 0 bases and J by 1 base; unmatched bases: 3. This CDR3 reads CATSRDGTGGWNTEAFF. The CDR3, as DNA: TGTGCCACCAGCAGAGACGGGACAGGGGGCTGGAACACTGAAGCTTTCTTT.

Many counts were recorded for this clonotype. The rearrangement links TRBV3-1 to TRBJ2-2; 7 nucleotides align to TRBD2. V was clipped by 7 bases and J by 6 bases; unmatched bases: 2. CDR1 is LGHDT, CDR2 YNNKEL, per germline (reference sequence). This CDR3 comprises 12 residues. CDR3 region: CASTREAGELFF. The CDR3 nucleotides are TGTGCCAGCACCCGGGAGGCCGGGGAGCTGTTTTTT.

The gene calls are TRBV10-3 and TRBJ1-2, with 10 bases identical to TRBD1. The V gene end was trimmed by 4 bases and the J gene end by 0 bases; junction bases not matched to a gene: 8. Germline V CDR1 and CDR2: ENHRY, SYGVKD. The CDR3 has 17 amino acids. The CDR3 sequence is CAISAAGQGPPNYGYTF. Here the CDR3 DNA reads TGTGCCATCAGTGCTGCGGGACAGGGGCCTCCTAACTATGGCTACACCTTC.

The gene calls are TRBV9 and TRBJ2-7; a possible D gene is TRBD1 (7 bases). CDR1 is SGDLS and CDR2 is YYNGEE in the germline V gene. The CDR3 is made up of 17 amino acids. V was trimmed by 2 bases and J by 2 bases, leaving 20 bases between them. CDR3 nucleotide sequence: TGTGCCAGCAGCGTTAGGAACGGCAGGGGGGACCCCTACGAGCAGTACTTC. Translation: CASSVRNGRGDPYEQYF. Complete variable domain (other parts from reference TRBV9 and TRBJ2-7): DSGVTQTPKHLITATGQRVTLRCSPRSGDLSVYWYQQSLDQGLQFLIQYYNGEERAKGNILERFSAQQFPDLHSELNLSSLELGDSALYFCASSVRNGRGDPYEQYFGPGTRLTVT.

The V and J genes are TRBV27 and TRBJ1-6; D ambiguous. The CDR3 runs 14 residues. Trimming took 2 bases from V and 4 from J, leaving 6 bases between them. Germline CDR1 is MNHEY and CDR2 is SMNVEV (reference sequence). This CDR3 reads CASSLVGYNSPLHF. In DNA, the CDR3 is TGTGCCAGCAGTTTAGTCGGGTATAATTCACCCCTCCACTTT.